This T cell receptor (beta chain) was recorded in a study of PD-1 blockade in classical Hodgkin lymphoma. Relapse was seen in all patients after autologous stem cell transplantation, and brentuximab vedotin exposure was variable. Here immunoSEQ multiplex PCR was the method, and the copy in TCRdb shows in-frame clones only, minus some. The data hold roughly 40,000 clones, with under 75% observed a single time. Worth noting for this clone: Its target is unknown.

This CDR3 has 17 amino acids. V was clipped by 0 bases and J by 3 bases, with 17 bases between them. CDR1 is SGHRS and CDR2 is YFSETQ in the germline V gene. General observations from the study: CD4+ TCR diversity, unlike CD8+, climbed significantly by C4D1. Compared with healthy donors, newly diagnosed patients reportedly showed lower baseline TCR diversity. Those starting nivolumab under 1 year post-ASCT were excluded. Similar baseline diversity was found in complete responders and newly diagnosed patients.

The material sequenced was peripheral blood mononuclear cells (PBMCs), taken at baseline. The genes are TRBV5-1 and TRBJ2-3; TRBD2 might be the D (5 bases). This receptor was identified in a human donor with classical Hodgkin lymphoma. The CDR3 protein is CASSLDPVGEITDTQYF. CDR3 coding DNA: TGCGCCAGCAGCTTGGATCCCGTGGGAGAGATAACAGATACGCAGTATTTT.